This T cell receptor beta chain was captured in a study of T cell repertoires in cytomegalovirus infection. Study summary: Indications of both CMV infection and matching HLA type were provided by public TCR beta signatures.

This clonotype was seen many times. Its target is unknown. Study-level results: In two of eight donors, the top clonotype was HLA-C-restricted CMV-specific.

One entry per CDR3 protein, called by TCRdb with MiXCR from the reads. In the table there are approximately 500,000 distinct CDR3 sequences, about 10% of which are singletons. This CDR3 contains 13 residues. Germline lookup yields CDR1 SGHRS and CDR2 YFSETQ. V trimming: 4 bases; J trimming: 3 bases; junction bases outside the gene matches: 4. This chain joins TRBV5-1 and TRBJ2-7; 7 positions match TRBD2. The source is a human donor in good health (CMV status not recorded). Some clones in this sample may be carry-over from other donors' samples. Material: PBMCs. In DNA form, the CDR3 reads TGCGCCAGCAGCCCAGCGGGAAACTACGAGCAGTACTTC. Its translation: CASSPAGNYEQYF.